The 14 T cell receptor beta chains given below trace back to one sample, sequenced in a study of blood T cell repertoires in COVID-19. The assay was immunoSEQ multiplex PCR, and TCRdb's table has in-frame clones only and misses some. The repertoire holds about 65,000 clones, with roughly 92% as singletons. Sequencing was carried out using peripheral blood. Source of these receptors: a man aged 65 to 85 with active COVID-19.

This chain uses TRBV2 with TRBJ2-2; D gene unclear. Germline V gene lookup returns CDR1 SNHLY and CDR2 FYNNEI. Trimming took off 5 bases at V and 4 bases at J, with 8 bases between the two ends. The CDR3 contains 13 residues. CDR3 loop: CASSSGTTGELFF. CDR3 in DNA: TGTGCCAGCAGTTCAGGAACCACCGGGGAGCTGTTTTTT.

This clone was observed once. This rearrangement joins TRBV2 to TRBJ2-1; 10 bases line up with TRBD2. There are 17 residues in the CDR3. J was trimmed by 3 bases and V by 4 bases; bases with no gene match: 9. Germline values: CDR1 SNHLY, CDR2 FYNNEI. Here the CDR3 reads CASSVVSGGPIYNEQFF. In nucleotides, the CDR3 is TGTGCCAGCAGTGTCGTTAGCGGGGGGCCGATCTACAATGAGCAGTTCTTC.

This rearrangement joins TRBV7-3 to TRBJ2-6; 9 nucleotides match TRBD1. The germline gives CDR1 SGHTA, CDR2 FQGTGA. V shed 5 bases and J 1 base; nucleotides not matched to a gene: 15. This CDR3 has 20 residues. As DNA, the CDR3 is TGTGCCAGCAGCCTCCTGACAGGGGGAACACGATTGTCTGGGGCCAACGTCCTGACTTTC. Protein sequence: CASSLLTGGTRLSGANVLTF.

The rearrangement joins TRBV11-2 to TRBJ2-7; no clear D gene. CDR1 and CDR2 from the germline V gene are SGHAT and FQNNGV. The CDR3 has 13 residues. The V gene lost 4 bases and the J gene lost 1 base, with 8 bases spanning the gap. The CDR3 nucleotides read TGTGCCAGCAGCTCCCCCGGGTCCTACGAGCAGTACTTC. It codes for CASSSPGSYEQYF.

The chain couples TRBV2 to TRBJ2-2; 10 positions match TRBD2. The germline V gene has CDR1 SNHLY and CDR2 FYNNEI. CDR3 length: 16 amino acids. The J segment lost 7 bases and the V segment lost 5 bases, leaving 10 bases of the junction unmatched. The CDR3 protein is CASSPVVSGGFGELFF. The DNA for the CDR3 is TGTGCCAGCAGTCCCGTGGTTAGCGGGGGGTTCGGGGAGCTGTTTTTT.

Notes on this clone: Other DNA sequences from this sample encode an identical CDR3 as well. The chain employs TRBV19 and TRBJ2-3; tentatively, D is TRBD2 (6 bases). The CDR3 extends over 13 amino acids. Trimming pared 4 bases from V and 6 bases from J, leaving 11 bases between. CDR1 and CDR2 from the germline V gene are LNHDA and SQIVND (reference sequence). The CDR3 DNA is TGTGCCAGTAGTACCCTGCGGGGCGATACGCAGTATTTT. Protein: CASSTLRGDTQYF.

This clone was found once. The CDR3 coding sequence is TGCGCCAGCAGCTTGGCCGGGGTCTCTGTGGAGGGCTACACCTTC. Protein: CASSLAGVSVEGYTF. J is TRBJ1-2 and V is TRBV5-1; D remains unclear. The V end was cut by 0 bases, the J end by 8 bases, with 17 bases between. From germline, CDR1 is SGHRS and CDR2 YFSETQ. This CDR3 region has 15 residues.

V usage is TRBV7-6 and J usage is TRBJ1-1; a weak D match, TRBD1 (5 bases). The V end was cut by 7 bases, the J end by 1 base, with 13 bases between. Germline CDR1 reads SGHVS; CDR2 reads FNYEAQ. The CDR3 loop spans 14 amino acids. The CDR3 DNA follows: TGTGCCAGCACCCCTGGGGCGGAGAACACTGAAGCTTTCTTT. Protein product: CASTPGAENTEAFF.

The V and J genes are TRBV7-2 and TRBJ2-5; 7 bases map to TRBD1. V shed 3 bases and J 4 bases; nucleotides not matched to a gene: 5. This CDR3 region has 14 residues. CDR1 and CDR2 (germline): SGHTA, FQGNSA. CDR3 bases: TGTGCCAGCAGCTTCCCGGGACAGTCAGAGACCCAGTACTTC. It specifies CASSFPGQSETQYF.

The chain combines TRBV10-1 with TRBJ1-4; perhaps TRBD1 as D (6 bases). Trimming removed 6 bases at V and 4 bases at J, with 12 bases between. Germline values: CDR1 WNHNN, CDR2 SYGVQD (reference sequence). This CDR3 contains 14 residues. The CDR3 DNA follows: TGCGCCAGCAGCCTAGGACAGCTTAATGAAAAACTGTTTTTT. Its translation: CASSLGQLNEKLFF.

The chain employs TRBV11-3 and TRBJ2-1, with a tentative D call TRBD1 (6 bases). The length of the CDR3 is 15 residues. Deletions cut 2 bases from V and 3 bases from J, with 11 bases between. Germline loops: CDR1 SGHNT, CDR2 YENEEA. CDR3 nucleotides: TGTGCCAGCAGCTTAAGCAGGGGTAACTACAATGAGCAGTTCTTC. It translates to CASSLSRGNYNEQFF.

This clone was detected once. J is TRBJ2-2 and V is TRBV6-5; D is perhaps TRBD2 (6 bases). CDR3 length: 16 amino acids. With 0 bases removed from V and 7 bases from J, the gap between germline ends came to 15 bases. Germline lookup yields CDR1 MNHEY and CDR2 SVGAGI. The CDR3 nucleotides read TGTGCCAGCAGTTACTCGAGGGTGGTGCGGGGCGGGGAGCTGTTTTTT. It codes for CASSYSRVVRGGELFF.

This chain connects TRBV7-3 to TRBJ2-7; 7 bases are shared with TRBD1. This CDR3 region has 17 residues. V dropped 5 bases and J dropped 6; count of bases not matched to a gene: 19. The germline CDR1 and CDR2 sequences are SGHTA and FQGTGA. The CDR3 protein is CASSPTLDRSPPREQYF. In DNA form, the CDR3 reads TGTGCCAGCAGCCCCACCCTGGACAGGTCCCCTCCCCGCGAGCAGTACTTC. Variable domain in full (rest from reference TRBV7-3 and TRBJ2-7): GAGVSQTPSNKVTEKGKYVELRCDPISGHTALYWYRQSLGQGPEFLIYFQGTGAADDSGLPNDRFFAVRPEGSVSTLKIQRTERGDSAVYLCASSPTLDRSPPREQYFGPGTRLTVT.

The chain combines TRBV7-2 with TRBJ2-3, with D uncertain. Germline V gives CDR1 SGHTA, CDR2 FQGNSA. The ends were cut back, 2 bases at V and 6 bases at J, with 6 bases in the middle. The CDR3 loop spans 12 amino acids. The CDR3 protein is CASSLSYDTQYF. CDR3 in DNA: TGTGCCAGCAGCTTAAGCTACGATACGCAGTATTTT.